Sequencing of this TCR beta chain was carried out in a study of blood T cell repertoires in COVID-19. Study background: In each case, the material was cDNA or gDNA derived from T cells, B-cell-depleted T cells, or PBMCs.

The CDR3 has 16 amino acids. CDR1 is LGHDT and CDR2 is YNNKEL in the germline V gene (reference sequence). The V segment lost 1 base and the J segment 8 bases; nucleotides outside the gene matches: 12. Authors' processing steps: Researchers report that nucleated cell counts were estimated from reference gene primer amplification. TCRdb's table, derived via immunoSEQ multiplex PCR, lists solely in-frame clones and lacks some. V, J and clone size derive from that table, while D and trimming were established from the DNA sequence. The sample gives roughly 200,000 clones, 85% to 90% of which show up once; about 6% is in the top ten.

The chain links TRBV3-1 (or the pseudogene TRBV3-2) to TRBJ1-2, with 8 bases fitting TRBD1. This sequence originates from a man aged 80 or over with acute or convalescent COVID-19. Sequencing used peripheral blood. CDR3 amino acids: CASSQGGGEQGVGYTF. DNA of the CDR3: TGTGCCAGCAGCCAAGGAGGGGGAGAACAGGGGGTCGGCTACACCTTC.